This T cell receptor (beta chain) was observed in a study of cytomegalovirus exposure and HLA in healthy donors. Study results and caveats: Within an earlier analysis, most TCR beta V segments proved productive either about 90% or about 30% of the time.

The CDR3 is made up of 13 amino acids. The V and J ends lost 6 bases and 5 bases respectively, with 13 bases between them. Germline V gene lookup returns CDR1 MNHEY and CDR2 SVGAGI. As concerns this clone: The antigen remains unidentified.

Primers for the PCR totalled 60 Vbeta and 13 Jbeta. The protocol was immunoSEQ multiplex PCR, while the TCRdb copy is restricted to in-frame clones and leaves out a portion. Of 100,000 to 150,000 clones detected, approximately 80% appear once; the ten largest clones hold 0.55% to 0.85%. V and J are TRBV6-5 and TRBJ1-1, with unresolved D. The specimen was PBMCs. This clonotype originated in a man younger than 30 in good health and CMV-seronegative. CDR3 in DNA: TGTGCCAGCAGCCGCGTCGGAGGGACTGAAGCTTTCTTT. Its translation is CASSRVGGTEAFF.